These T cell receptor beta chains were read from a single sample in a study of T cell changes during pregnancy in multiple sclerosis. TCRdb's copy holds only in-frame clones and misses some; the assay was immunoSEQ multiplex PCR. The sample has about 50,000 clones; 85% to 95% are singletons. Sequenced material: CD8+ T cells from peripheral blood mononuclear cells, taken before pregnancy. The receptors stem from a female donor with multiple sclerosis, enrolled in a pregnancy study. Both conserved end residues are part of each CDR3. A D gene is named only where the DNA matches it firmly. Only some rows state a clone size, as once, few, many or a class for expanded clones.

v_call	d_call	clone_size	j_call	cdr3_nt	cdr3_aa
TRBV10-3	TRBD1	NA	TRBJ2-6	TGTGCCATCAGGGGGACAGGCCCCACCAGCGCCAACGTCCTGACTTTC	CAIRGTGPTSANVLTF
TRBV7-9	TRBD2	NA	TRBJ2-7	TGTGCCAGCAGCTTAGGGACTAGTTTCGAGCAGTACTTC	CASSLGTSFEQYF
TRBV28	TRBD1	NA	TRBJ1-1	TGTGCCAGCAGGCACAGGGGGCGCGGCACTGAAGCTTTCTTT	CASRHRGRGTEAFF
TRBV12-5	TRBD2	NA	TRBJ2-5	TGTGCTAGTGGTTTGGCCCCTCTCTTGGGACTAGCGGGAGGAAGAGAGACCCAGTACTTC	CASGLAPLLGLAGGRETQYF
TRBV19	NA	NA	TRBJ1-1	TGTGCCAGTAGTATGGGCTTGACTGAAGCTTTCTTT	CASSMGLTEAFF
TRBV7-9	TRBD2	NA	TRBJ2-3	TGTGCCAGCACGACTAGCGGATACACAGATACGCAGTATTTT	CASTTSGYTDTQYF
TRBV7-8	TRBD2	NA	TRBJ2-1	TGTGCCAGCAGCTTAGGGCTAGCGGGAGTCTTCTACAATGAGCAGTTCTTC	CASSLGLAGVFYNEQFF
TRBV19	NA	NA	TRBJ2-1	TGTGCCAGTAGTATCCTAGACTTGCCGGGCAATGAGCAGTTCTTC	CASSILDLPGNEQFF
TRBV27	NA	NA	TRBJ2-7	TGTGCCAGCAGTCCCGGGTCGGGACTCCTTTACGAGCAGTACTTC	CASSPGSGLLYEQYF
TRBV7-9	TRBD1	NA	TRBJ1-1	TGTGCCAGCAGCTTTGGACAGGGCCCTGAAGCTTTCTTT	CASSFGQGPEAFF
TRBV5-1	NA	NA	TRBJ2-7	TGCGCCAGCAGCCTACTATACGGACTGGAATCCTACGAGCAGTACTTC	CASSLLYGLESYEQYF
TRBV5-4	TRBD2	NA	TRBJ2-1	TGTGCCAGCAGCTTGGGTGCGGGAGCAGCCTACAATGAGCAGTTCTTC	CASSLGAGAAYNEQFF
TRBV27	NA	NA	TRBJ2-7	TGTGCCAGCAGTTCAGGGATCTCCTACGAGCAGTACTTC	CASSSGISYEQYF
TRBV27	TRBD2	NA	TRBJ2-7	TGTGCCAGCATGTATGGCGGGGGGCTCCTTTACGAGCAGTACTTC	CASMYGGGLLYEQYF
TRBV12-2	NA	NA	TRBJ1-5	TGTGCAAGTCGCTTCAGTCAGGGATATAGCAATCAGCCCCAGCATTTT	CASRFSQGYSNQPQHF
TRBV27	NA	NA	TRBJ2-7	TGTGCCACCGGGACAACCCTCTACGAGCAGTACTTC	CATGTTLYEQYF
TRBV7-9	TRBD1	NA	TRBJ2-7	TGTGCCAGCAGGGGACAGGGGGGCGAGCAGTACTTC	CASRGQGGEQYF
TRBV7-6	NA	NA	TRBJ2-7	TGTGCCAGCAGCTCCCGTGGAGGCGGCTCCTACGAGCAGTACTTC	CASSSRGGGSYEQYF
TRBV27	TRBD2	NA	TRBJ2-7	TGTGCCAGCAGTCCTCGCCGACTAGCGGAGGAGGAACAGTACTTC	CASSPRRLAEEEQYF
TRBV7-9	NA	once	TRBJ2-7	TGTGCCAGCAGCTTAGGAGGGGGCGAGCAGTACTTC	CASSLGGGEQYF
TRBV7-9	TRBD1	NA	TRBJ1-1	TGTGCCAGCAGGGACAGGGTCACTGAAGCTTTCTTT	CASRDRVTEAFF
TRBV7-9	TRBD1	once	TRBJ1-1	TGTGCCAGCAGCATCGGACAGGGAGGAAATACTGAAGCTTTCTTT	CASSIGQGGNTEAFF
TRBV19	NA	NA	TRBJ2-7	TGTGCCAGTAGTATAGTGCCGGGGACCTACGAGCAGTACTTC	CASSIVPGTYEQYF
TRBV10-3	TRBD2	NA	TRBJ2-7	TGTGCCACCAGTGGTGTAGCGGGAGGCTCTTCCCACGAGCAGTACTTC	CATSGVAGGSSHEQYF
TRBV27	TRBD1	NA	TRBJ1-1	TGTGCCAGCAGCCGCGGGACAGGGGGTAGGACTGAAGCTTTCTTT	CASSRGTGGRTEAFF
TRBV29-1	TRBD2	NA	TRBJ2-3	TGCAGCGTTGAAGTAAGTTGGGGACTAGCGGGAGTCGGAGATACGCAGTATTTT	CSVEVSWGLAGVGDTQYF
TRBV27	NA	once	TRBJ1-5	TGTGCCAGCAGCCCTTTCGGTCAGCCCCAGCATTTT	CASSPFGQPQHF